The T cell receptor (beta chain) under discussion was sequenced for a study of blood T cells in healthy people across ages. Study information: T cells yielded about one barcoded beta molecule per two cells through template switching.

CDR3 length: 15 amino acids. Germline CDR1 is MNHNS and CDR2 is SASEGT. The germline V and J ends were trimmed by 5 bases and 5 bases, with 16 bases remaining between them. The table lists this clonotype with a few counts. The authors ran a second PCR of roughly 6 to 12 cycles using a sample-barcoded 5' primer and a J-beta primer mix. Carrying 12 random nucleotides, a template-switch adaptor labeled each individual cDNA molecule. Paired-end reads containing CDR3 totaled no fewer than 3 million for each sample. One entry per CDR3 protein results from TCRdb running MiXCR on the 5' RACE reads. Among around 620,000 distinct CDR3 sequences listed, roughly 28% were seen once.

This receptor was obtained from a woman in her 70s in good health. The J gene is TRBJ1-5, the V gene TRBV6-1, with D perhaps TRBD1 (6 bases). Sequencing was carried out using blood. CDR3 DNA sequence: TGTGCCAGCAGTCCTCAGGGGCATGGCGATCAGCCCCAGCATTTT. Amino acids: CASSPQGHGDQPQHF.